This section outlines one TCR beta chain sequence together with its context. Its antigen is still unknown. No quality values exist for individual bases; no much larger clone is one base distant. Via the germline V gene, CDR1 is MNHNS and CDR2 SASEGT. From the cysteine up to the phenylalanine, the CDR3 has a length of 15 residues. CDR3 DNA only is kept here, 45 bases in frame from base 1. Here V drops 8 bases and J drops 1 base, and the junction holds 4 bases not matched to any gene. The data were obtained in a study of cytomegalovirus exposure and HLA in healthy donors (dated by TCRdb to about 2017). General notes on the study: An earlier analysis of fewer than 750 of the donors reported 276 Gb of sequence data and around 100 million unique TCR beta sequences obtained from about 200 million T cells. Approximately 300 gigabases of sequencing data and approximately 80 million unique TCR sequences were included in an early release covering over 600 HLA-typed donors. The genetic ancestry cluster associated with self-reported Caucasian donors included 81% of the approximately 430 genotyped donors. The study was designed to test whether signatures of past pathogen exposure could be identified by cataloging public T cell receptors. Using immunosequencing, the study profiled T cell repertoires from around 680 subjects and related those repertoires to cytomegalovirus serostatus. Along with the roughly 670-subject first cohort, a separate validation cohort of around 110 different subjects was used. High-throughput TCR immunosequencing, statistical association of individual TCRs with disease status, and machine learning were combined to predict cytomegalovirus infection status. In a later analysis, previously published TCR beta repertoires from several hundred donors were re-analyzed and high-resolution HLA genotyping was added so that TCR occurrence patterns could be studied. The later analysis used no new phenotypic data to find candidate immune exposures, relying instead on TCR beta sequences and their occurrence across donors. An earlier analysis of 587 of the donors used high-throughput TCR beta sequencing to judge whether each TCR beta V gene segment behaved as functional or pseudogenic. Alongside the repertoire data, information on donor age, sex, ethnicity and CMV serostatus was compiled. Genome-wide SNP genotypes for about 60% of the roughly 700 donors were used in a later genetic analysis, which treated that subset as a discovery cohort. Every repertoire in the discovery cohort had been generated on one and the same sequencing platform. HLA typing covered class I and class II loci at four-digit resolution. Typing coverage differed by locus: A, B, C, DRB1 and DQB1 were typed in roughly 620-640 donors, DQA1 in roughly 500, DPA1 in approximately 600, and DPB1 in just under 490. Because of strong linkage in the cohort, five DR-DQ haplotypes were treated as single units for association and clustering. Across 300 to 500 genotyped donors of the cohort, an average of approximately 200,000 unique TCR beta nucleotide sequences per donor were sequenced, and roughly 20% of those sequences were non-productive.

On the study overall, not on this receptor specifically: In an earlier analysis of approximately 590 of the donors, most TCR beta V segments appeared in productive rearrangements about 90% or about 30% of the time, broadly matching IMGT annotations. According to a later genetic analysis, donors in an Asian-associated ancestry cluster had fewer N-insertions in productive TCRs than the approximately 670-donor mean. Some IMGT-functional V segments, including TRBV6-2 and TRBV6-3, could not be told apart with the 87-base-pair reads, so those segments were excluded. Because HLA typing was unavailable for some donors at each locus, only the typed subset was used in association tests. Across donors, most TCR sequences were observed very rarely, whereas some public TCRs were present in many individuals. The classifier was reported to diagnose cytomegalovirus status with high specificity and sensitivity in both the original and validation cohorts. Specific HLA alleles were associated with more than 15,000 TCR beta sequences at a false discovery rate of 0.05 in a later analysis. Several of the top co-occurrence clusters appeared to be linked to parvovirus B19, influenza, CMV and Epstein-Barr virus, according to a later analysis. The sequencing pipeline was judged likely to have produced a cluster of highly shared sequence variants as a technical artifact. In the study, 150 to 200 TCR beta chains were listed as associated with cytomegalovirus. Most CMV-associated TCR beta chains appeared to be HLA-restricted in a later analysis, and the HLA associations seemed to be driven largely by CMV exposure. Over 15 rarely observed V segments, including chromosome 9 orphons, were excluded from the earlier analysis of approximately 600 of the donors because counts were too low. Roughly uniform sequencing depth across donors was assumed in presence/absence analyses, although this assumption may not hold. In a later analysis, the rate of TCR association differed among HLA loci, with DRB1 alleles having the most associated TCRs and HLA-C alleles having the fewest. Strong co-occurrence of HLA alleles, especially DR and DQ, made assigning TCR associations to individual alleles difficult. It was suggested by the authors that the approach could potentially be generalized to other disease states and immunological phenotypes. In this cohort, only TCR beta chains were sequenced, and detectable features were limited by the absence of alpha or paired-chain data. A later analysis found that HLA-associated TCR beta chains were more clonally expanded and had lower generation probabilities than equally common non-associated chains. A few of the identified cytomegalovirus-associated TCR beta chains were confirmed in vitro to be specific for cytomegalovirus antigens. In a later genetic analysis, a missense DCLRE1C variant was associated with V-gene and J-gene trimming of TCR beta chains, and the association was replicated in an independent cohort. Correlated functional status among segregating V segments might reflect linkage disequilibrium, but an unknown experimental factor could not be ruled out. A further reported finding was that TCR beta sequences accurately predicted the HLA-A and HLA-B alleles for most subjects in the first cohort. Immune exposure information for the cohort was limited to CMV serostatus.

In total, roughly 710 healthy bone marrow donors made up the cohort. All cohort members were sampled while nominally healthy, although unrecorded immune exposures were likely present. The donor tested CMV seropositive and was one of the 289 seropositive cohort members. A peripheral blood sample was provided by each donor, and peripheral blood mononuclear cells were used for TCR beta sequencing. The Qiagen DNeasy Blood Extraction Kit was used to extract genomic DNA from the blood cell samples. Library preparation was by the immunoSEQ multiplex PCR assay. A mixture of 60 forward primers for TCR Vbeta segments and 13 reverse primers for TCR Jbeta segments was used in the multiplex PCR. The CDR3 region of rearranged TCR beta genes was amplified from genomic DNA by a multiplex PCR assay. Amplified TCR beta libraries were sequenced as 87-base-pair reads on the Illumina HiSeq System. From the authors' description of their analysis: A later analysis tallied 70 million to 100 million unique TCR beta chains across the 550 to 850 repertoires, and about 10 million of those chains were shared by two or more donors. Raw reads were error-corrected and collapsed into unique sequences with a nearest-neighbor algorithm that merged closely related sequences to remove PCR and sequencing errors. V, D and J gene segments were assigned by aligning CDR3 sequences to IMGT reference sequences. For a sequence to be retained, a match of at least six nucleotides was required to both a V gene segment and a J gene segment. Rearrangements were classified as productive when the CDR3 lacked stop codons and remained in frame with V and J, and all other rearrangements were classified as non-productive. CDR3 was defined by IMGT convention, running from the second conserved V-encoded cysteine to the conserved J-encoded phenylalanine. The earlier analysis of about 530 of the donors excluded any sequence lacking an unambiguous match to a single V gene segment. An earlier analysis of 587 of the donors classified V segments as functional when productive rearrangements were above 56.7% and as segregating when the standard deviation between donors was above 5%. To diagnose cytomegalovirus status from the catalog of TCR beta chain sequences, a statistical classification framework was built. A later analysis assigned V and J genes by comparing TCR nucleotide sequences with IMGT/GENE-DB human TR gene sequences. A later analysis assigned CDR3 sequences and most-parsimonious VDJ recombination scenarios with the TCRdist pipeline. A later analysis defined each TCR beta chain by its CDR3 amino acid sequence plus V-gene family, and excluded reads lacking a unique V-gene family. As a way to deal with suspected cross-contamination and a sequencing artifact, a later analysis dropped nearly 600 nucleotide sequences that were highly shared and had low generation probability. In a later analysis, a clonal expansion index for each public chain was calculated from normalized within-repertoire ranks of inferred template counts. A later analysis computed generation probabilities with a VDJ recombination model fitted to out-of-frame rearrangements, and checked the results against IGoR. In a later analysis, hypergeometric tests were used to score TCR-TCR, TCR-HLA and TCR-CMV co-occurrence, with a repertoire-size bias correction applied to TCR pairs. False discovery rates were estimated in a later analysis by permuting HLA or CMV assignments 20 times. In a later analysis, co-occurring TCRs were grouped with DBSCAN, and TCRdist sequence similarity was added when clustering was performed within HLA-allele-positive subsets. For co-occurrence clustering, repertoires with fewer than 30,000 or more than 120,000 public chains were excluded, along with four to six repertoires with anomalous nucleotide sharing. Here the immuneACCESS table is served through TCRdb, limited to in-frame sequences with V and J called. Missing clones are a known gap in these copies; in checked studies unresolved V genes cover under half, and the rest lacks a known reason. V and J calls and clone size come straight from that table; D and trimming were deduced from the DNA. Counted in this sample were about 89,000 clones; around 86% of them appeared once. The ten largest clonotypes hold approximately 10% of the sample.

The specimen sequenced was PBMCs. This chain is built from TRBV6-1 and TRBJ2-2; 10 bases in the junction line up with TRBD2. This TCR derives from a man in his thirties or forties in good health and CMV-seropositive. DNA sequence: TGTGCCAGCGGACTAGCGGCTATGAACACCGGGGAGCTGTTTTTT. It is translated as CASGLAAMNTGELFF.